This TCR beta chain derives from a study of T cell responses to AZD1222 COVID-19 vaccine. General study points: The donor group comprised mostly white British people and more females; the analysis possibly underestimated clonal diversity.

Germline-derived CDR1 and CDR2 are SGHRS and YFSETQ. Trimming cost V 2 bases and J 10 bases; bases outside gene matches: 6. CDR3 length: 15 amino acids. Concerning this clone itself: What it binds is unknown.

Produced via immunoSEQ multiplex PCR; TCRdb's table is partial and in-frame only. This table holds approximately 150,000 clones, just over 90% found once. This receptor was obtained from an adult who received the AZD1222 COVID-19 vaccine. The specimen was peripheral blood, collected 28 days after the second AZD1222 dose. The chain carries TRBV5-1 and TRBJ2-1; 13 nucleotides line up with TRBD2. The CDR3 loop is CASSLGTSGVAEQFF. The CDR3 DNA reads TGCGCCAGCAGCTTAGGGACTAGCGGGGTGGCGGAGCAGTTCTTC.